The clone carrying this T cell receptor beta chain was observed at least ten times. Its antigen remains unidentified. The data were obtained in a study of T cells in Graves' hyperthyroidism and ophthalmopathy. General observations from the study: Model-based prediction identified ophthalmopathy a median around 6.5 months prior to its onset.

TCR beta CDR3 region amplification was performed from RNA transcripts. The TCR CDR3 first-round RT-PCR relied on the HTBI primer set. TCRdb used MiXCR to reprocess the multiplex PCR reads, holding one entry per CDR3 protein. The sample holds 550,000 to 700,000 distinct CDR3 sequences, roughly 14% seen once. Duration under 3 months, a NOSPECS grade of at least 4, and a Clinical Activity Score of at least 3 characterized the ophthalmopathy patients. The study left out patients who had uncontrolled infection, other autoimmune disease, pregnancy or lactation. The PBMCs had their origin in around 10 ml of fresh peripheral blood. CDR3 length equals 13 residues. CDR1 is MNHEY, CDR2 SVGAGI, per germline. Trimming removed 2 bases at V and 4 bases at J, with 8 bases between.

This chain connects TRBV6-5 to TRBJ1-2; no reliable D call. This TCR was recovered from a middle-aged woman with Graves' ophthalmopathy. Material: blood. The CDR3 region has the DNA TGTGCCAGCAGTTACCGGACGCGCTATGGCTACACCTTC. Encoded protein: CASSYRTRYGYTF.